This T cell receptor beta chain was found in a study of blood T cell repertoires in COVID-19 (dated by TCRdb to 2018 to 2021). For context, the study as a whole: Samples covering the acute and convalescent phases of COVID-19 were provided by collaborators in the United States, Italy and Spain. The material from the prospective study consisted of cDNA or gDNA derived from T cells, B-cell-depleted T cells, or PBMCs. Where available, HLA class I and class II types were taken from metadata supplied by the sample provider and were not determined by assay-based typing. The repertoires were made available in a free public database intended to serve as a resource for research on the immune response to SARS-CoV-2. Deeply sampled blood TCRbeta repertoires from subjects exposed to, actively infected with, or recovered from COVID-19 were included in the dataset. Nearly every sample came with metadata listing a de-identified subject ID, COVID-19 status, age in years and sex. Samples were obtained from the ongoing ImmuneRACE study (first 160 participants) and from about 1,300 subjects provided by 6 global collaborators.

Results and caveats for the whole study, not just this receptor: How much clinical and demographic metadata was included differed by source and by participant, and the metadata was provided uncurated.

TCRbeta CDR3 regions were amplified from genomic DNA using the immunoSEQ Assay, a bias-controlled multiplex PCR. The paper's data handling went like this. Within the assay, amplification of reference gene primers was used to estimate how many nucleated cells each sample contained. To quantify the absolute abundance of each unique TCRbeta CDR3 rearrangement, sequence reads were collapsed and filtered. For each sample, productive Simpson clonality was calculated as the square root of Simpson's diversity index over productive rearrangements. TCRdb holds this immuneACCESS table with in-frame rearrangements only. Some clones are missing; in checked studies, unresolved V genes explain under half, and the rest has no known cause. For V, J and clone size, that table is used; D and trimming come from the DNA. For this sample the table gives around 26,000 clones, of which roughly 90% were detected only once. Clones ranked in the top ten supply 2.5% to 3.5% of the sample.

About this clone itself: It lacks a known antigen. Within one base of it there is no much larger clone, and no base qualities were kept.

Measured from the cysteine to the phenylalanine, the CDR3 is 15 residues long. Just the 45-base CDR3 DNA is kept, in frame starting at base 1. Here V drops 2 bases and J drops 5 bases, and the junction holds 5 bases not matched to any gene. CDR1 is given as LGHDT and CDR2 as YNNKEL, both from the germline V gene (reference sequence). Collaborating institutions collected whole blood in K2EDTA tubes following their own protocols. Collaborator samples were shipped for TCRbeta analysis as frozen whole blood, isolated PBMCs, or DNA extracted from either sample type. The V and J genes are TRBV3-1 (or the pseudogene TRBV3-2) and TRBJ2-5; the central 10 bases match TRBD2. The source is a human donor in a cohort sampled during active COVID-19. The specimen sequenced was peripheral blood. The CDR3 region: CASSQRAGGPETQYF. DNA sequence: TGTGCCAGCAGCCAAAGAGCGGGGGGGCCTGAGACCCAGTACTTC.